The T cell receptor beta chain described here comes from a study of radiation and T cells in renal cell carcinoma. Sample time point: blood 4 weeks post-SBRT, at nephrectomy. Described treatment: 15 Gy SBRT to primary tumor, nephrectomy 4 weeks later. Nephrectomy followed 15 Gy stereotactic body radiation by 4 weeks. The V gene's germline CDR1 is SGHKS and CDR2 YYEKEE (reference sequence). The CDR3 runs 12 residues. Only a few counts were recorded for this clone. Its target is not known. A read error may produce the germline difference seen at one junction end. Some clones are missing from TCRdb's copy, which holds only in-frame ones; the method was immunoSEQ multiplex PCR. The top ten clones hold over 15% of a sample with 120,000 to 150,000 clones, 75% to 90% of them seen once. Study-wide points: Top tumor clonotypes rose in blood 2 weeks post-radiation, then contracted.

V gene TRBV5-5 combines with J gene TRBJ2-4; D possibly uses TRBD1 or TRBD2 (5 bases each). The sample here was blood, taken from a patient whose treatment included radiotherapy and nephrectomy. The receptor's source is a woman aged 45 to 65 with renal cell carcinoma. The CDR3: CASSLLGTPSLF. CDR3 nucleotide sequence: TGTGCCAGCAGCCTGCTAGGGACCCCCTCTTTATTC.